This section outlines one TCR beta chain sequence together with its context. Its antigen is still unknown. No much larger clone exists at a distance of one base, and base qualities are not known. These data originate in a study of control samples from healthy donors and cancer patients (dated by TCRdb to 2018 to 2020). The CDR3 covers 14 residues, taking in both the cysteine and the phenylalanine. The entry retains the CDR3 DNA only, 42 bases that are in frame from base 1. V drops 7 bases and J drops 0 bases, leaving 12 bases in between. Looking up the germline V gene yields CDR1 MDHEN and CDR2 SYDVKM. The library came from the immunoSEQ multiplex PCR assay. Entries here come from immuneACCESS through TCRdb and include only in-frame sequences with V and J called. Some clones fail to appear in such tables; in the studies checked, an unresolved V gene covers under half of the shortfall, and the cause of the remainder is unknown. In all, the sample holds some 130,000 clones, and about 90% of those were seen once. The top ten clonotypes cover roughly 1.9% of the sample.

The sequenced material came from blood. The V and J genes are TRBV28 and TRBJ1-1; the D gene lacks a confident call. The sequence was obtained from a woman aged 50 to 65 in good health. The nucleotides read TGTGCCAGCATCTCACCCGGGATGAACACTGAAGCTTTCTTT. It is translated as CASISPGMNTEAFF. Where the CDR3 stops, the reference TRBV28 and TRBJ1-1 genes take over; the full variable domain is DVKVTQSSRYLVKRTGEKVFLECVQDMDHENMFWYRQDPGLGLRLIYFSYDVKMKEKGDIPEGYSVSREKKERFSLILESASTNQTSMYLCASISPGMNTEAFFGQGTRLTVV.